The sequence of this T cell receptor beta chain was determined in a study of T cells expressing NK-cell markers. Points from the study as a whole: HCMV specificity was not established for the expanded NKG2C+ T cell clones.

Turning to this clonotype: What it recognizes is unknown.

5'RACE template switching built TCR beta cDNA with unique molecular identifiers. TCRdb reworked the 5' RACE reads into one entry per CDR3 protein, no DNA. Here the sample table reports about 440,000 distinct CDR3 sequences. The source material was blood T cells: a sorted CD56 or NKG2C T cell subset, CD4+ or CD8+ T cells, or bulk PBMC T cells (not recorded which). The TCR was taken from a woman aged 18 to 75 in good health.

The chain's CDR3 is CASSQGGDNEQFF. V usage is TRBV4-3 and J usage is TRBJ2-1; the D gene TCRdb calls, TRBD2, cannot be checked with no DNA. This CDR3 has 13 amino acids. Germline-derived CDR1 and CDR2 are LGHNA and YSLEER.